These 24 T cell receptor beta chains were sequenced from one sample in a study of cytomegalovirus exposure and HLA in healthy donors. The PCR employed 60 Vbeta primers together with 13 Jbeta primers. The assay was immunoSEQ multiplex PCR, and TCRdb's table has in-frame clones only and misses some. The data hold around 150,000 clones, with about 68% observed a single time. Sequences were obtained from PBMCs. The receptors were gathered from a man aged 18 to 30 in good health and CMV-seronegative.

The chain couples TRBV20-1 to TRBJ2-7, with D unresolved. The CDR3 runs to 10 residues. Trimming stripped 5 bases from V and 3 bases from J, with 5 bases between. The germline V gene has CDR1 DFQATT and CDR2 SNEGSKA (reference sequence). The CDR3 DNA is TGCAGTGCTTTCAGCTACGAGCAGTACTTC. Its translation: CSAFSYEQYF.

This chain uses TRBV19 with TRBJ2-2, with 7 nucleotides matching TRBD1. J gave up 6 bases and V 4 bases, and 11 bases lay outside the gene matches. The germline CDR1 and CDR2 sequences are LNHDA and SQIVND (reference sequence). The CDR3 contains 16 residues. This CDR3 is CASSTGLDRAPGELFF. CDR3 nucleotides: TGTGCCAGTAGTACAGGCTTAGACAGGGCCCCCGGGGAGCTGTTTTTT.

This clone came up a few times. The chain is built from TRBV30 and TRBJ2-1; 10 positions match TRBD2. Germline CDR1 and CDR2: GTSNPN and SVGIG (reference sequence). CDR3 size: 12 residues. V shed 4 bases, J shed 15 bases, and the junction held 9 bases outside the gene matches. The CDR3 reads CAWKRTSGLAFF. The CDR3 coding sequence is TGTGCCTGGAAGAGGACTAGCGGTCTGGCGTTCTTC.

The J gene is TRBJ1-3, the V gene TRBV28, with D perhaps matching TRBD1 (6 bases). Per the germline V gene, CDR1 is MDHEN and CDR2 is SYDVKM. Trimming removed 5 bases from V and 1 base from J, with 12 bases in between. The CDR3 loop spans 15 amino acids. Written as DNA, the CDR3 is TGTGCCAGCAGTCCTACACAGGGATCTGGAAACACCATATATTTT. As protein: CASSPTQGSGNTIYF.

V is TRBV5-1 and J is TRBJ2-1; possible D gene TRBD2, 6 bases. The CDR3 loop spans 14 amino acids. V dropped 4 bases and J dropped 3 bases, with 11 bases sitting between them. From germline, CDR1 is SGHRS and CDR2 YFSETQ. The CDR3 loop reads CASSLTGVYNEQFF. In nucleotides, the CDR3 is TGCGCCAGCAGCCTGACGGGGGTCTACAATGAGCAGTTCTTC.

The chain carries TRBV27 and TRBJ2-7; the D is unclear. Between the trimmed V and J ends, which lost 3 bases and 6 bases, there was a span of 15 bases. The CDR3 runs 14 residues. The germline V gene encodes CDR1 MNHEY and CDR2 SMNVEV (reference sequence). CDR3 coding DNA: TGTGCCAGCAGTTTGAGAGACCCTCCAGGCGAGCAGTACTTC. Encoded protein: CASSLRDPPGEQYF.

J is TRBJ1-5 and V is TRBV5-5, with D tentatively TRBD1 (6 bases). The CDR3 extends over 17 amino acids. Looked up from germline, CDR1 is SGHKS and CDR2 is YYEKEE (reference sequence). V dropped 4 bases and J dropped 6 bases, with 23 bases sitting between them. The CDR3 region is CASSPRQVQEIGQPQHF. The CDR3 coding sequence is TGTGCCAGCAGCCCCCGACAGGTCCAGGAAATAGGTCAGCCCCAGCATTTT.

The J gene is TRBJ2-2, the V gene TRBV9; the match to TRBD2 covers 8 bases. J gave up 5 bases and V 0 bases, and 6 bases lay outside the gene matches. Germline lookup yields CDR1 SGDLS and CDR2 YYNGEE. The CDR3 length is 16 residues. In DNA, the CDR3 is TGTGCCAGCAGCGTAGCCGTAGCGGGAAGGACCGGGGAGCTGTTTTTT. Amino acids: CASSVAVAGRTGELFF.

The V call is TRBV29-1, the J call TRBJ1-1, with D unclear. The V gene's germline CDR1 is SQVTM and CDR2 ANQGSEA. With 4 bases removed from V and 1 base from J, the gap between germline ends came to 4 bases. The CDR3 is 11 amino acids. CDR3: CSVGRNTEAFF. CDR3 nucleotide sequence: TGCAGCGTTGGTAGGAACACTGAAGCTTTCTTT.

The chain carries TRBV19 and TRBJ1-2; D remains unclear. The CDR3 loop spans 16 amino acids. Trimming removed 3 bases from V and 8 bases from J, with 22 bases in between. Germline CDR1 LNHDA, CDR2 SQIVND (reference sequence). The CDR3 protein is CASSISAGHPLEGYTF. CDR3 nucleotide sequence: TGTGCCAGTAGTATCAGTGCAGGCCATCCTCTGGAAGGCTACACCTTC.

This clone has just one count. The chain couples TRBV10-3 to TRBJ1-1; 7 bases map to TRBD1. This CDR3 comprises 16 residues. After removal of 5 bases from V and 0 bases from J, the junction contained 9 bases not matched to a gene. Per germline, CDR1 ENHRY and CDR2 SYGVKD. The CDR3 DNA reads TGTGCCATCAGTCGGGACAGCTTAGCCCTGAACACTGAAGCTTTCTTT. It translates to CAISRDSLALNTEAFF.

J is TRBJ1-5 and V is TRBV6-5; D not resolved. Germline V gene sequence: CDR1 MNHEY, CDR2 SVGAGI. V shed 0 bases and J shed 0 bases, with 6 bases lying between them. The CDR3 has 15 amino acids. CDR3 DNA: TGTGCCAGCAGTTACTCGAGGGATAGCAATCAGCCCCAGCATTTT. Its translation is CASSYSRDSNQPQHF.

The genes are TRBV2 and TRBJ2-5; tentative D call: TRBD1 (6 bases). Germline V gene lookup returns CDR1 SNHLY and CDR2 FYNNEI. Trimming pared 4 bases from V and 1 base from J, leaving 7 bases between. The CDR3 spans 13 residues. CDR3 in DNA: TGTGCCAGCAGTGGGGACACCCAAGAGACCCAGTACTTC. It specifies CASSGDTQETQYF.

The rearrangement joins TRBV29-1 to TRBJ1-2, with TRBD1 matching over 12 bases. From germline, CDR1 is SQVTM and CDR2 ANQGSEA. V lost 7 bases, J lost 6 bases, and 9 bases stayed unmatched. The CDR3 is 14 amino acids. The CDR3 loop is CSASAGTGGDGYTF. In DNA form, the CDR3 reads TGCAGCGCCTCGGCCGGGACAGGGGGCGATGGCTACACCTTC. The full variable domain, in which reference TRBV29-1 and TRBJ1-2 provide the parts outside the CDR3, is SAVISQKPSRDICQRGTSLTIQCQVDSQVTMMFWYRQQPGQSLTLIATANQGSEATYESGFVIDKFPISRPNLTFSTLTVSNMSPEDSSIYLCSASAGTGGDGYTFGSGTRLTVV.

There are a few counts of this clone. The chain is built from TRBV28 and TRBJ2-7, with 10 bases lining up with TRBD2. This CDR3 has 15 residues. The V gene end was trimmed by 5 bases and the J gene end by 3 bases; junction bases not matched to a gene: 7. Per germline, CDR1 MDHEN and CDR2 SYDVKM. The CDR3 bases are TGTGCCAGCAGTCCCCCCGGGACTAGCGTCTACGAGCAGTACTTC. Protein product: CASSPPGTSVYEQYF.

The DNA of the CDR3 is TGTGCCAGTATTACGGGGGAGAAGGGGTACGCCGGGGAGCTGTTTTTT. It specifies CASITGEKGYAGELFF. V usage is TRBV19 and J usage is TRBJ2-2; maybe TRBD2 (6 bases). Germline CDR1 reads LNHDA; CDR2 reads SQIVND (reference sequence). V was clipped by 7 bases and J by 6 bases, with 21 bases between them. The CDR3 totals 16 residues. Full variable domain (rest looked up from reference TRBV19 and TRBJ2-2): DGGITQSPKYLFRKEGQNVTLSCEQNLNHDAMYWYRQDPGQGLRLIYYSQIVNDFQKGDIAEGYSVSREKKESFPLTVTSAQKNPTAFYLCASITGEKGYAGELFFGEGSRLTVL.

The genes are TRBV9 and TRBJ2-1, with a possible D match to TRBD2 (5 bases). The CDR3 totals 13 residues. CDR1 SGDLS and CDR2 YYNGEE come from the germline V gene. V lost 0 bases to trimming and J lost 10 bases, with 11 bases between them. DNA for the CDR3: TGTGCCAGCAGCGTAGTATCTAGCAGGGAGCAGTTCTTC. It translates to CASSVVSSREQFF.

The chain links TRBV11-3 to TRBJ2-7; 7 nucleotides agree with TRBD1. Germline trimming cut 5 bases from V and 0 bases from J; bases unmatched to any gene: 4. CDR3 length equals 14 residues. The germline V gene has CDR1 SGHNT and CDR2 YENEEA. The CDR3 loop reads CASSPTGSSYEQYF. The CDR3 nucleotides read TGTGCCAGCAGCCCGACAGGGAGCTCCTACGAGCAGTACTTC. The whole variable domain, filled in from reference TRBV11-3 and TRBJ2-7, reads EAGVVQSPRYKIIEKKQPVAFWCNPISGHNTLYWYLQNLGQGPELLIRYENEEAVDDSQLPKDRFSAERLKGVDSTLKIQPAELGDSAVYLCASSPTGSSYEQYFGPGTRLTVT.

There are a few counts of this clone. The chain employs TRBV6-6 and TRBJ2-7, with a weak D call TRBD1 (5 bases). The V end lost 2 bases, the J end lost 7 bases, and 12 bases lay between the germline ends. The V gene's germline CDR1 is MNHNY and CDR2 SVGAGI (reference sequence). This CDR3 is 13 amino acids long. This CDR3 is CASSYVGQGEQYF. The CDR3 coding sequence is TGTGCCAGCAGTTACGTGGGGCAGGGTGAGCAGTACTTC.

Points on this clone: This same CDR3 is encoded by further DNA sequences in the sample. V usage is TRBV28 and J usage is TRBJ1-2, with 8 positions matching TRBD1. Unmatched junction bases numbered 2, after V lost 5 bases and J lost 3 bases. The CDR3 sequence is 13 residues long. Germline CDR1 and CDR2: MDHEN and SYDVKM. The CDR3 coding sequence is TGTGCCAGCAGTAGGGGACAGGACTATGGCTACACCTTC. Protein: CASSRGQDYGYTF.

J is TRBJ2-2 and V is TRBV7-2; 9 bases line up with TRBD2. Germline trimming cut 4 bases from V and 6 bases from J; bases unmatched to any gene: 15. The CDR3 has 18 residues. Germline CDR1 and CDR2: SGHTA and FQGNSA. The CDR3 sequence is CASSSRAGGPHIAGELFF. The CDR3 DNA sequence: TGTGCCAGCAGCTCGAGGGCGGGAGGGCCTCATATCGCCGGGGAGCTGTTTTTT.

The rearrangement joins TRBV5-1 to TRBJ2-3; maybe TRBD2 (6 bases). CDR3 length equals 16 residues. Per germline, CDR1 SGHRS and CDR2 YFSETQ. Trimming removed 3 bases at V and 0 bases at J, with 14 bases between. The CDR3 is CASSSVADTSTDTQYF. The CDR3 nucleotides read TGCGCCAGCAGCTCCGTAGCGGATACTAGCACAGATACGCAGTATTTT.

The gene calls are TRBV7-2 and TRBJ2-4; no firm D call. Per the germline V gene, CDR1 is SGHTA and CDR2 is FQGNSA. V lost 5 bases, J lost 4 bases, and 12 bases lay in between. The CDR3 is 14 amino acids. The CDR3 protein is CASSPEAYKNIQYF. The CDR3 DNA reads as TGTGCCAGCAGCCCCGAGGCTTATAAAAACATTCAGTACTTC.

This chain connects TRBV5-6 to TRBJ1-1, with TRBD1 matching over 9 bases. The V and J ends lost 5 bases and 5 bases, in that order; junction bases with no gene match: 7. Per the germline V gene, CDR1 is SGHDT and CDR2 is YYEEEE. This CDR3 is built from 14 residues. The CDR3 region has the DNA TGTGCCAGCAGTTTTGACAGGGGGGGAACTGAAGCTTTCTTT. This encodes CASSFDRGGTEAFF.